One sample yielded the 10 T cell receptor beta chains listed below, sequenced in a study of shared clonotypes between healthy human individuals. Clones were sequenced by immunoSEQ multiplex PCR, and TCRdb holds only the in-frame ones, with some missing. This sample has a few million clones; roughly 95% occur once, and the top ten carry roughly 0.13%. The specimen was naive CD4+ T cells sorted from blood. Specified subset: CD45RA+ positively selected. The receptors come from a man aged 18 to 29 in good health.

The chain uses TRBV9 and TRBJ1-6, with 9 bases identical to TRBD1. The V segment lost 3 bases and the J segment 10 bases; nucleotides outside the gene matches: 5. This CDR3 spans 14 amino acids. Germline loops: CDR1 SGDLS, CDR2 YYNGEE. CDR3 sequence: CASSAGQGESPLHF. The CDR3 bases are TGTGCCAGCAGCGCGGGACAGGGAGAGTCACCCCTCCACTTT.

The chain is built from TRBV7-2 and TRBJ2-7, with 12 bases lining up with TRBD2. Germline V gives CDR1 SGHTA, CDR2 FQGNSA. The CDR3 contains 13 residues. V shed 6 bases and J 5 bases; nucleotides not matched to a gene: 2. The CDR3 here is CASRTSGSNEQYF. The CDR3 nucleotides read TGTGCCAGCAGGACTAGCGGGAGCAACGAGCAGTACTTC.

The chain employs TRBV10-3 and TRBJ1-1, with TRBD1 as a possible D gene (5 bases). CDR1 and CDR2 (germline): ENHRY, SYGVKD. The V end was cut by 3 bases, the J end by 0 bases, with 8 bases between. The CDR3 consists of 14 residues. The CDR3 DNA is TGTGCCATCAGTGAAAGGGGCCTGAACACTGAAGCTTTCTTT. Amino acid sequence: CAISERGLNTEAFF.

CDR3 sequence (DNA): TGTGCCAGCAGCAAAGCTAGCGGGAGGGCCGTTGAGCAGTTCTTC. The encoded protein is CASSKASGRAVEQFF. The rearrangement joins TRBV21-1 to TRBJ2-1; TRBD2 is the table's D call and was not checked against the DNA. TRBV21-1 is assigned pseudogene status. This CDR3 is 15 amino acids long.

V and J are TRBV28 and TRBJ2-5; 7 positions agree with TRBD2. CDR1 and CDR2 (germline): MDHEN, SYDVKM. The CDR3 length is 14 residues. After removal of 4 bases from V and 4 bases from J, the junction contained 6 bases not matched to a gene. The CDR3 here is CASSSRGVVETQYF. The CDR3 nucleotides are TGTGCCAGCAGTTCTCGGGGGGTGGTAGAGACCCAGTACTTC.

CDR3 residues: CASSEYRTDPAGYTF. The CDR3 region has the DNA TGTGCCAGCAGTGAATATCGGACAGACCCGGCCGGCTACACCTTC. The chain combines TRBV2 with TRBJ1-2; TRBD1 might be the D (6 bases). The CDR3 sequence is 15 residues long. V was trimmed by 2 bases and J by 8 bases, leaving 18 bases between them. Germline CDR1 reads SNHLY; CDR2 reads FYNNEI.

This chain joins TRBV27 and TRBJ2-5; 9 bases line up with TRBD1. Per germline, CDR1 MNHEY and CDR2 SMNVEV (reference sequence). CDR3 length: 17 residues. The V and J ends lost 4 bases and 5 bases, in that order; junction bases with no gene match: 14. The CDR3 DNA follows: TGTGCCAGCAGTTCCCCCCGGGACAGGGTAAACGGGGAGACCCAGTACTTC. It specifies CASSSPRDRVNGETQYF.

CDR3 nucleotide sequence: TGTGCCAGCAGACCAGGACTAGCGGGAAACTACGAGCAGTACTTC. Encoded protein: CASRPGLAGNYEQYF. J is TRBJ2-7 and V is TRBV7-2; 12 positions match TRBD2. The length of the CDR3 is 15 residues. Germline CDR1 is SGHTA and CDR2 is FQGNSA. The trim removed 6 bases at V and 3 bases at J, leaving 6 bases unmatched.

As DNA, the CDR3 is TGCAGCGTCTGGACAGCCGTCTACGAGCAGTACTTC. Its protein is CSVWTAVYEQYF. This rearrangement joins TRBV29-1 to TRBJ2-7; TRBD1 is a possible D gene (6 bases). In germline, CDR1 is SQVTM, CDR2 ANQGSEA. The CDR3 totals 12 residues. Trimming took 6 bases from V and 3 from J, leaving 12 bases between them.

The chain is built from TRBV7-9 and TRBJ1-4, with D unresolved. The CDR3 contains 14 residues. The germline V gene encodes CDR1 SEHNR and CDR2 FQNEAQ (reference sequence). V was clipped by 5 bases and J by 3 bases, with 10 bases between them. In DNA form, the CDR3 reads TGTGCCAGCAGCCGGGGTGTTGCTAATGAAAAACTGTTTTTT. Translating gives CASSRGVANEKLFF.